The subject of this entry is one T cell receptor (beta chain). This clonotype appeared many times. The clone's antigen remains unknown. No base qualities exist here, and no much larger clone lies one base off it. The V and J ends are trimmed by 7 bases and 4 bases, leaving 16 bases between them. CDR3 length: 14 amino acids, cysteine to phenylalanine. The read is trimmed to its CDR3 DNA, 42 bases read in frame from base 1. Looking up the germline V gene yields CDR1 SGDLS and CDR2 YYNGEE. These data come from a study of neurological immune-mediated disorders (dated by TCRdb to 2018 to 2020). Regarding the study in general: Peripheral blood TCR-beta repertoires from HTLV-I-associated myelopathy (HAM/TSP) patients, multiple sclerosis patients and healthy controls were compared by UMI-based sequencing. Of the 68 subjects in the cohort, some 15 were HAM/TSP patients, about 34 were multiple sclerosis patients, and 20 were healthy controls. The roughly 99 TCR-beta libraries covered PBMC samples along with longitudinal samples, technical triplicates, and paired sorted CD4+ and CD8+ T-cell subsets. Overall results and qualifications from the work: TCR clonal expansion was greatest in HAM/TSP patients and smallest in MS patients, who ranked below even healthy controls. Across subjects, expanded clones never shared an identical CDR3 amino acid sequence, which suggests that the TCR-beta repertoires in every group were private.

To synthesize cDNA, template-switch 5'RACE was performed with a primer carrying a 10-nucleotide random unique molecular identifier so that each TCR transcript was tagged. Each sequencing run produced over 160 million TCR-beta sequences covering 15-18 subjects. The RNeasy kit was used for extraction of total RNA. The KAPA Real-time Library Amplification kit was used to amplify TCR-beta VDJ regions with primers for the TCR constant region and the 5'RACE anchor. Sample indexes and Illumina adaptors were added in a first PCR, after which library yield was increased in a second PCR. After Ampure bead purification, the TCR product of roughly 650 bp was size-selected on a 2% E-gel SizeSelection system. Before pooling, library quality was checked on a Bioanalyzer, concentration was measured with Qubit, and libraries were quantified with the Kapa Library Quantification kit. Libraries were sequenced paired-end 2 x 150 bp on an Illumina HiSeq 2500. To increase sequence diversity, roughly 24-32% phiX was spiked into each library pool. As for the authors' bioinformatics: Quality-filtered reads were processed with the UMI-based MiGEC pipeline, which removed over 75% of raw TCR sequences during error correction. VDJ genes were aligned to IMGT germline references, and clonotypes were defined by unique CDR3 amino acid sequence plus V-J genes. Clonal expansion, Shannon diversity and CDR3 relatedness were evaluated with VDJtools (CalcPairwiseDistances, ClusterSamples), while phylogenetic trees were built in CLCbio workbench. Using coefficient-of-variation modelling across technical triplicates, the study counted a clone as expanded if it had at least 8 unique UMIs. TCRdb reran the public reads through fastp at Q25 and MiXCR, keeping productive beta chains. Every distinct CDR3 protein forms one entry, paired with its most common genes and DNA. It is TCRdb's table, rather than the study itself, that gives the V and J calls and clone size. This sample comprises 70,000 to 95,000 distinct CDR3 sequences, 11% to 15% of them detected only once. The ten biggest clones cover 6.8% of the sample.

Healthy controls were blood bank volunteers in Maryland, USA. Unsorted PBMC libraries were generated from 2 million PBMCs stored in RNAlater at -80 °C until RNA extraction. Peripheral blood was subjected to Ficoll-Hypaque density gradient centrifugation to isolate PBMCs, which were then cryopreserved in liquid nitrogen. This TCR derives from a woman between 50 and 59 years old in good health. Material for sequencing was PBMCs. The chain was built from TRBV9 and TRBJ2-3, and the D gene may be TRBD2, 6 bases matching. The CDR3 region: CASGTGARADTQYF. In nucleotides, the sequence is TGTGCCAGCGGAACGGGAGCTCGGGCAGATACGCAGTATTTT.